Here is one TCR beta chain with its context. The table came from immunoSEQ multiplex PCR; TCRdb's copy has only in-frame clones and leaves some out. This sample carries approximately 410,000 clones, approximately 90% of them seen once, and the ten largest clones take less than 2%. CDR1 and CDR2 (germline): SGHDT, YYEEEE. V shed 3 bases, J shed 4 bases, and the junction held 5 bases outside the gene matches. CDR3 size: 14 residues. The data belong to a study of Ad26.COV2.S vaccination and SARS-CoV-2 variants. Specified treatment: around 19 received Ad26.COV2.S at low or high dose, single or two shots; five or six received placebo; per-sample allocation not given. Sample collection was performed on day 63 after the first vaccine or placebo injection.

The TCR comes from a person between 18 and 65 years old who received the Ad26.COV2.S COVID-19 vaccine or a placebo. The chain uses TRBV5-6 and TRBJ1-2; TRBD1 aligns across 8 bases. This specimen was peripheral blood, taken in a trial of Ad26.COV2.S vaccine versus placebo. In DNA form, the CDR3 reads TGTGCCAGCAGCTCAGGACAGGGTTTCTATGGCTACACCTTC. Amino acids: CASSSGQGFYGYTF.